The 5 T cell receptor beta chains listed next were all sequenced from one sample in a study of blood T cells in healthy people across ages. Through a sample-barcoded 5' primer and a J-beta primer mix, a second PCR was run for roughly 6 to 11 cycles. TCRdb used MiXCR to reprocess the 5' RACE reads, holding one entry per CDR3 protein. Of hundreds of thousands of distinct CDR3 sequences detected, roughly 46% appear once; the ten largest clones hold 15% to 20%. Sample: blood. The receptors here all came from an older man in good health.

This clonotype was counted a few times. The genes are TRBV18 and TRBJ2-1; TRBD1 matches 7 bases. The CDR3 is 13 amino acids. J gave up 6 bases and V 8 bases, and 7 bases lay outside the gene matches. CDR1 is KGHSH and CDR2 is LQKENI in the germline V gene. CDR3 DNA sequence: TGTGCCAGCGCCCTGACAGGGTCCAATGAGCAGTTCTTC. Residues: CASALTGSNEQFF.

This clonotype was seen only once. One end of the junction varies from germline; a read error may be responsible. V and J are TRBV2 and TRBJ2-1; no definite D call. The CDR3 extends over 10 amino acids. From germline, CDR1 is SNHLY and CDR2 FYNNEI. The CDR3 loop is CAGSVYEQFF. The CDR3 DNA is TGTGCCGGCAGTGTGTATGAGCAGTTCTTC.

This clonotype was seen more than once but under ten times. This chain connects TRBV7-6 to TRBJ2-3; 10 nucleotides match TRBD1. The CDR3 totals 18 residues. J gave up 0 bases and V 5 bases, and 11 bases lay outside the gene matches. Germline V gene data show CDR1 as SGHVS and CDR2 as FNYEAQ. DNA for the CDR3: TGTGCCAGCAGCCCCCGGGACAGGGGCGAACTTAGCACAGATACGCAGTATTTT. This codes for CASSPRDRGELSTDTQYF.

The gene calls are TRBV2 and TRBJ2-7, with D perhaps TRBD2 (5 bases). The CDR3 has 12 amino acids. Trimming removed 2 bases at V and 7 bases at J, with 9 bases between. Looked up from germline, CDR1 is SNHLY and CDR2 is FYNNEI. Written as DNA, the CDR3 is TGTGCCAGCAGTGAACTAGCCGTGGAGCAGTACTTC. The encoded protein is CASSELAVEQYF.

The V gene is TRBV7-2, the J gene TRBJ2-7; D unresolved. The better agreement between TRBJ2-4 and the DNA end casts doubt on the J call. There are 14 residues in the CDR3. Germline V gene lookup returns CDR1 SGHTA and CDR2 FQGNSA. The CDR3 is CASSLTSVSNIQYF. In DNA, the CDR3 is TGTGCCAGCAGCTTAACGTCAGTCTCAAACATTCAGTACTTC.